The entry below gives a single T cell receptor (beta chain) sequence along with its context. TCRdb keeps only in-frame clones here, not all; method: immunoSEQ multiplex PCR. Among about 46,000 clones, 88% were seen once, and the ten largest hold about a tenth. The sample originates from a study of blood T cell repertoires in COVID-19. V was cut by 6 bases and J by 3 bases, with 12 bases left in between. The CDR3 sequence is 13 residues long. J is TRBJ2-7 and V is TRBV12-3 or TRBV12-4; D is perhaps TRBD2 (6 bases). Sequenced: peripheral blood. The TCR comes from a man aged 45-65 years with active COVID-19. The CDR3 is CASSREDFYEQYF. DNA of the CDR3: TGTGCCAGCAGCAGGGAGGATTTCTACGAGCAGTACTTC.